This TCR beta chain was profiled in a study of cytomegalovirus exposure and HLA in healthy donors. V gave up 4 bases and J gave up 6 bases; unmatched junction bases: 4. The CDR3 covers 14 residues. The germline V gene encodes CDR1 MDHEN and CDR2 SYDVKM. General observations from the study: An ancestry cluster, one associated with Asian ancestry, reportedly showed fewer N-insertions than the approximately 660-donor mean in a later analysis. TCR association rates varied by HLA locus in a later analysis, with DRB1 highest and HLA-C lowest. HLA alleles showed associations with around 15,000 TCR beta sequences in a later analysis, at a 0.05 false discovery rate. Later analysis demonstrated an association between a missense DCLRE1C variant and TCR beta V- and J-gene trimming.

About this clone: Its cognate antigen is unknown.

The PCR was carried out with 60 Vbeta primers and 13 Jbeta primers. Assay: immunoSEQ multiplex PCR; the TCRdb copy retains only in-frame clones and omits some. The repertoire holds 130,000 or so clones, with around 66% as singletons. Sample: PBMCs. The origin of this receptor is a man aged 18 to 35 in good health and CMV-seronegative. The rearrangement uses TRBV28 and TRBJ1-4; 8 bases match TRBD1. CDR3 region: CASSYRGTDEKLFF. Written as DNA, the CDR3 is TGTGCCAGCAGTTACAGGGGGACGGATGAAAAACTGTTTTTT. The complete variable domain, with remaining parts taken from reference TRBV28 and TRBJ1-4, reads DVKVTQSSRYLVKRTGEKVFLECVQDMDHENMFWYRQDPGLGLRLIYFSYDVKMKEKGDIPEGYSVSREKKERFSLILESASTNQTSMYLCASSYRGTDEKLFFGSGTQLSVL.